This T cell receptor (beta chain) was found in a study of T cell responses to AZD1222 COVID-19 vaccine. Assay: immunoSEQ multiplex PCR; the TCRdb copy retains only in-frame clones and omits some. The sample has about 130,000 clones, roughly 92% seen once. Broader study findings: Baseline testing showed seropositivity in only six AZD1222 recipients.

CDR1 is PRHDT, CDR2 FYEKMQ, per germline (reference sequence). The V and J ends lost 4 bases and 5 bases, in that order; junction bases with no gene match: 9. The CDR3 is made up of 15 amino acids. The count of this clone is one. The antigen remains unidentified. The chain combines TRBV13 with TRBJ2-5; 8 bases line up with TRBD2. The sequences come from peripheral blood, collected on day 0 of AZD1222 vaccination. This receptor was obtained from an adult in good health. In DNA form, the CDR3 reads TGTGCCAGCAGCTCCCGGGGGGGCTTGATGGAGACCCAGTACTTC. It translates to CASSSRGGLMETQYF.